The 8 T cell receptor beta chains below were found in one sample sequenced in a study of T cell repertoires in cytomegalovirus infection. For these receptors, no antigen is known. TCRdb itself ran the reads through MiXCR, one entry per CDR3 protein. The sample records roughly 500,000 distinct CDR3 sequences, under 45% being singletons. The starting material was cultured PBMCs, obtained from culture after CMV antigen stimulation. These TCRs come from a human donor in good health (CMV status not recorded). Some clones in this sample may be carry-over from other donors' samples.

The rearrangement links TRBV15 to TRBJ1-1; D not certain. The CDR3 has 14 residues. Trimming removed 0 bases at V and 6 bases at J, with 11 bases between. Per germline, CDR1 LNHNV and CDR2 YYDKDF (reference sequence). CDR3 sequence (DNA): TGTGCCACCAGCAGAGATTCACAAGCAGCTGAAGCTTTCTTT. Protein product: CATSRDSQAAEAFF.

This clonotype was recorded a few times. The V call is TRBV7-2, the J call TRBJ1-1; D uncertain. Germline V gives CDR1 SGHTA, CDR2 FQGNSA. V was clipped by 4 bases and J by 1 base, with 7 bases between them. The CDR3 sequence is 13 residues long. The CDR3 nucleotides are TGTGCCAGCAGCTCGGAGAGGAACACTGAAGCTTTCTTT. Residues: CASSSERNTEAFF. The complete variable domain, with remaining parts taken from reference TRBV7-2 and TRBJ1-1, reads GAGVSQSPSNKVTEKGKDVELRCDPISGHTALYWYRQSLGQGLEFLIYFQGNSAPDKSGLPSDRFSAERTGGSVSTLTIQRTQQEDSAVYLCASSSERNTEAFFGQGTRLTVV.

The chain couples TRBV11-2 to TRBJ1-2; D is perhaps TRBD1 (6 bases). The germline gives CDR1 SGHAT, CDR2 FQNNGV. V gave up 5 bases and J gave up 3 bases, with 16 bases separating them. The CDR3 length is 15 residues. The chain's CDR3 is CASSPIRGQDYGYTF. In nucleotides, the CDR3 is TGTGCCAGCAGCCCTATCCGGGGACAAGACTATGGCTACACCTTC. The full variable domain, in which reference TRBV11-2 and TRBJ1-2 provide the parts outside the CDR3, is EAGVAQSPRYKIIEKRQSVAFWCNPISGHATLYWYQQILGQGPKLLIQFQNNGVVDDSQLPKDRFSAERLKGVDSTLKIQPAKLEDSAVYLCASSPIRGQDYGYTFGSGTRLTVV.

This clonotype was found a few times. This chain joins TRBV2 and TRBJ2-1, with 11 bases fitting TRBD2. Germline assignment: CDR1 SNHLY and CDR2 FYNNEI. Trimming removed 7 bases from V and 0 bases from J; junction bases left unmatched: 8. The CDR3 consists of 17 residues. The CDR3 sequence: CASIGLAGPSSYNEQFF. The CDR3 DNA sequence: TGTGCCAGCATAGGACTAGCGGGCCCTAGCTCCTACAATGAGCAGTTCTTC.

This chain connects TRBV11-2 to TRBJ2-1; 10 bases are a match to TRBD2. The CDR3 totals 18 residues. With 3 bases clipped from V and 0 bases from J, the junction kept 8 bases outside the gene matches. Germline values: CDR1 SGHAT, CDR2 FQNNGV. CDR3 DNA sequence: TGTGCCAGCAGCTTGGGGATATCTAGCGGGGGCTCCTACAATGAGCAGTTCTTC. It encodes CASSLGISSGGSYNEQFF.

This clonotype was detected only once. The rearrangement joins TRBV12-3 or TRBV12-4 to TRBJ2-6; D is tentatively TRBD1 or TRBD2 (5 bases each). Trimming left V 1 base short and J 2 bases short, with 9 bases between. CDR3 length: 16 residues. CDR3 nucleotides: TGTGCCAGCAGTTTAGGGTTGGGGGCTGGGGCCAACGTCCTGACTTTC. It yields the protein CASSLGLGAGANVLTF.

This clonotype was recorded a few times. The J gene is TRBJ2-1, the V gene TRBV14, with 8 bases lining up with TRBD1. Germline trimming cut 4 bases from V and 8 bases from J; bases unmatched to any gene: 4. Per the germline V gene, CDR1 is SGHDN and CDR2 is FVKESK. The length of the CDR3 is 13 residues. The CDR3 spells CASSRVTGDEQFF. The CDR3 DNA reads TGTGCCAGCAGCCGTGTGACAGGGGATGAGCAGTTCTTC.

This clonotype came up a few times. The CDR3 loop reads CASRGTYAYEQYF. The CDR3 DNA sequence: TGTGCCAGCAGGGGGACGTATGCCTACGAGCAGTACTTC. This chain joins TRBV2 and TRBJ2-7, with D possibly called TRBD1 or TRBD2 (5 bases each). Trimming left V 6 bases short and J 2 bases short, with 11 bases between. Germline lookup yields CDR1 SNHLY and CDR2 FYNNEI. The CDR3 has 13 residues.